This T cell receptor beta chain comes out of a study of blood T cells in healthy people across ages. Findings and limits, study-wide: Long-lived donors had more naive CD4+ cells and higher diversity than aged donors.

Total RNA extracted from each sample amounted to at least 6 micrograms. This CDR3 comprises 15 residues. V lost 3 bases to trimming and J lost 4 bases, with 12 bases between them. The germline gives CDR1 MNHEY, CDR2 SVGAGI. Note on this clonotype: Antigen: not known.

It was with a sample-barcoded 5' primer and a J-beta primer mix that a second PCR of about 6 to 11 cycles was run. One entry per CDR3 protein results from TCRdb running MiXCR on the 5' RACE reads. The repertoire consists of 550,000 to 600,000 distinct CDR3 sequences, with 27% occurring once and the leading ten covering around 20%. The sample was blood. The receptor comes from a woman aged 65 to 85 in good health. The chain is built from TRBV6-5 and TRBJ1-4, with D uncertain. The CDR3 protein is CASSYRGTVNEKLFF. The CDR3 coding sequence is TGTGCCAGCAGTTATAGAGGAACAGTTAATGAAAAACTGTTTTTT.